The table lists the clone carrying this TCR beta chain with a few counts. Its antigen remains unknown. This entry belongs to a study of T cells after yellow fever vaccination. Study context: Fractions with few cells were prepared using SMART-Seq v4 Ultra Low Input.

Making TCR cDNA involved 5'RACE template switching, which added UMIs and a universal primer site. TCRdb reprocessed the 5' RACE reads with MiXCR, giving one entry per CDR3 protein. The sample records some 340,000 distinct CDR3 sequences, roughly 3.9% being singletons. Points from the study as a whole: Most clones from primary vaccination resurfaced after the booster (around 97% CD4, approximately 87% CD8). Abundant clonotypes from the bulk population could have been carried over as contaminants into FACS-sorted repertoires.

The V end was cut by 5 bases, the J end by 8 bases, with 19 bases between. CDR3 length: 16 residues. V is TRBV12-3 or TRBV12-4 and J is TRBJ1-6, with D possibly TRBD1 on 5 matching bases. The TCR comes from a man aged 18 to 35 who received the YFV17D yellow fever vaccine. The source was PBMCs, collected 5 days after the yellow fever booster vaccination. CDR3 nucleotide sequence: TGTGCCAGCAGTCTCCTCGACATTCCGGGGGATTCACCCCTCCACTTT. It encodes CASSLLDIPGDSPLHF.